A single sample is the source of the 13 T cell receptor beta chains below, sequenced in a study of blood T cell repertoires in COVID-19. Sequencing was performed with immunoSEQ multiplex PCR; in TCRdb, only in-frame clones are kept and a portion is missing. Of roughly 250,000 clones listed, 84% are singletons. The sequenced sample was peripheral blood. The receptors stem from a human donor in a cohort sampled during active COVID-19.

The gene calls are TRBV19 and TRBJ2-1; 8 positions match TRBD2. Germline lookup yields CDR1 LNHDA and CDR2 SQIVND (reference sequence). The CDR3 consists of 15 residues. The ends lost 4 bases at V and 7 bases at J; junction bases unmatched: 9. The CDR3 bases are TGTGCCAGTAGTAAAGTGTCTAGCGGGTTAAATGAGCAGTTCTTC. Its protein is CASSKVSSGLNEQFF.

To note about this clone: Other nucleotide sequences from this sample produce the same CDR3. For the CDR3, the DNA is TGTGCCAGCAGCCAAGAGCTAGCGGGAGGGGACGAGCAGTTCTTC. This codes for CASSQELAGGDEQFF. The rearrangement links TRBV3-1 (or the pseudogene TRBV3-2) to TRBJ2-1; 12 nucleotides align to TRBD2. The J segment lost 10 bases and the V segment lost 0 bases, leaving 4 bases of the junction unmatched. Germline-derived CDR1 and CDR2 are LGHDT and YNNKEL (reference sequence). CDR3 size: 15 residues.

This chain's CDR3 is CASSLTVDTGELFF. The CDR3 DNA is TGTGCCAGCAGCTTGACAGTGGACACCGGGGAGCTGTTTTTT. The chain carries TRBV5-6 and TRBJ2-2; D is unresolved. From germline, CDR1 is SGHDT and CDR2 YYEEEE. V dropped 1 base and J dropped 3 bases, with 7 bases sitting between them. This CDR3 has 14 residues. The variable domain in full, with the rest retrieved from reference TRBV5-6 and TRBJ2-2, is DAGVTQSPTHLIKTRGQQVTLRCSPKSGHDTVSWYQQALGQGPQFIFQYYEEEERQRGNFPDRFSGHQFPNYSSELNVNALLLGDSALYLCASSLTVDTGELFFGEGSRLTVL.

This clone was seen a single time. The chain links TRBV27 to TRBJ2-3, with D possibly TRBD1 on 5 matching bases. From germline, CDR1 is MNHEY and CDR2 SMNVEV (reference sequence). The CDR3 spans 15 residues. Trimming took 3 bases from V and 1 from J, leaving 11 bases between them. CDR3 residues: CASSFRLQGTDTQYF. In DNA form, the CDR3 reads TGTGCCAGCAGTTTTCGTCTACAGGGCACAGATACGCAGTATTTT.

J is TRBJ1-5 and V is TRBV7-8, with D tentatively TRBD1 (6 bases). CDR1 is SGHVS, CDR2 FQNEAQ, per germline. V lost 1 base to trimming and J lost 7 bases, with 17 bases between them. CDR3 length: 16 residues. For the CDR3, the DNA is TGTGCCAGCAGCTTAGAATTCTATCGGGGGGCACAGCCCCAGCATTTT. This translates into CASSLEFYRGAQPQHF.

This clone was recorded a few times. The chain combines TRBV7-2 with TRBJ1-1, with D possibly being TRBD1 (6 bases). Germline V gene lookup returns CDR1 SGHTA and CDR2 FQGNSA. The CDR3 sequence is 15 residues long. Trimming took 5 bases from V and 2 from J, leaving 15 bases between them. DNA for the CDR3: TGTGCCAGCAGCCTCCCACAGGGCCTCAACACTGAAGCTTTCTTT. Translation gives CASSLPQGLNTEAFF. Using reference TRBV7-2 and TRBJ1-1 for the parts outside the CDR3, the full variable domain is GAGVSQSPSNKVTEKGKDVELRCDPISGHTALYWYRQSLGQGLEFLIYFQGNSAPDKSGLPSDRFSAERTGGSVSTLTIQRTQQEDSAVYLCASSLPQGLNTEAFFGQGTRLTVV.

The rearrangement uses TRBV6-6 and TRBJ2-7; D is unclear. V lost 5 bases and J lost 4, with 9 bases in between. The CDR3 has 12 amino acids. CDR1 and CDR2 from the germline V gene are MNHNY and SVGAGI (reference sequence). This CDR3 is CASSPIDYEQYF. The CDR3 DNA reads TGTGCCAGCAGTCCAATAGATTACGAGCAGTACTTC.

V gene TRBV27 combines with J gene TRBJ2-3; 12 bases match TRBD2. CDR3 length equals 16 residues. V lost 5 bases, J lost 3 bases, and 6 bases stayed unmatched. Germline-derived CDR1 and CDR2 are MNHEY and SMNVEV (reference sequence). CDR3 region: CASSILAGGPTDTQYF. The CDR3 bases are TGTGCCAGCAGTATACTAGCGGGGGGTCCTACAGATACGCAGTATTTT.

The genes are TRBV4-1 and TRBJ2-3; D perhaps matches TRBD2 (6 bases). The CDR3 is 15 amino acids. V gave up 2 bases and J gave up 4 bases, with 13 bases separating them. The germline V gene has CDR1 MGHRA and CDR2 YSYEKL. The CDR3 DNA sequence: TGCGCCAGCAGCCAACTAGCGCCCAACCCAGATACGCAGTATTTT. Protein product: CASSQLAPNPDTQYF.

This clone was counted between two and nine times. This sequence joins TRBV18 and TRBJ2-2, with D perhaps matching TRBD1 (5 bases). Trimming left V 4 bases short and J 2 bases short, with 11 bases between. The CDR3 spans 15 residues. CDR1 and CDR2 from the germline V gene are KGHSH and LQKENI. The CDR3: CASSRVQGNTGELFF. The CDR3, as DNA: TGTGCCAGCTCACGCGTCCAGGGTAACACCGGGGAGCTGTTTTTT.

The V gene is TRBV6-2 or TRBV6-3, the J gene TRBJ1-1; a possible D gene is TRBD1 (5 bases). V lost 6 bases and J lost 1, with 12 bases in between. The CDR3 spans 14 residues. Per the germline V gene, CDR1 is MNHEY and CDR2 is SVGEGT. This chain's CDR3 is CASSPRQTNTEAFF. The CDR3 bases are TGTGCCAGCAGCCCCAGACAGACGAACACTGAAGCTTTCTTT.

The rearrangement links TRBV4-2 to TRBJ2-7; 8 bases line up with TRBD2. Germline assignment: CDR1 LGHNA and CDR2 YNFKEQ. The junction had 2 bases not matched to a gene; V was cut back by 2 bases and J by 2 bases. This CDR3 has 14 residues. CDR3 sequence: CASSQTSGAYEQYF. CDR3 nucleotides: TGTGCCAGCAGCCAAACTAGCGGCGCCTACGAGCAGTACTTC.

J is TRBJ2-2 and V is TRBV2, with 9 bases matching TRBD1. The V and J ends lost 9 bases and 8 bases, in that order; junction bases with no gene match: 4. Germline-derived CDR1 and CDR2 are SNHLY and FYNNEI. The CDR3 is made up of 12 amino acids. The CDR3 region has the DNA TGTGCCAGACAGGGGGCTGGAGGGGAGCTGTTTTTT. This gives the protein CARQGAGGELFF.